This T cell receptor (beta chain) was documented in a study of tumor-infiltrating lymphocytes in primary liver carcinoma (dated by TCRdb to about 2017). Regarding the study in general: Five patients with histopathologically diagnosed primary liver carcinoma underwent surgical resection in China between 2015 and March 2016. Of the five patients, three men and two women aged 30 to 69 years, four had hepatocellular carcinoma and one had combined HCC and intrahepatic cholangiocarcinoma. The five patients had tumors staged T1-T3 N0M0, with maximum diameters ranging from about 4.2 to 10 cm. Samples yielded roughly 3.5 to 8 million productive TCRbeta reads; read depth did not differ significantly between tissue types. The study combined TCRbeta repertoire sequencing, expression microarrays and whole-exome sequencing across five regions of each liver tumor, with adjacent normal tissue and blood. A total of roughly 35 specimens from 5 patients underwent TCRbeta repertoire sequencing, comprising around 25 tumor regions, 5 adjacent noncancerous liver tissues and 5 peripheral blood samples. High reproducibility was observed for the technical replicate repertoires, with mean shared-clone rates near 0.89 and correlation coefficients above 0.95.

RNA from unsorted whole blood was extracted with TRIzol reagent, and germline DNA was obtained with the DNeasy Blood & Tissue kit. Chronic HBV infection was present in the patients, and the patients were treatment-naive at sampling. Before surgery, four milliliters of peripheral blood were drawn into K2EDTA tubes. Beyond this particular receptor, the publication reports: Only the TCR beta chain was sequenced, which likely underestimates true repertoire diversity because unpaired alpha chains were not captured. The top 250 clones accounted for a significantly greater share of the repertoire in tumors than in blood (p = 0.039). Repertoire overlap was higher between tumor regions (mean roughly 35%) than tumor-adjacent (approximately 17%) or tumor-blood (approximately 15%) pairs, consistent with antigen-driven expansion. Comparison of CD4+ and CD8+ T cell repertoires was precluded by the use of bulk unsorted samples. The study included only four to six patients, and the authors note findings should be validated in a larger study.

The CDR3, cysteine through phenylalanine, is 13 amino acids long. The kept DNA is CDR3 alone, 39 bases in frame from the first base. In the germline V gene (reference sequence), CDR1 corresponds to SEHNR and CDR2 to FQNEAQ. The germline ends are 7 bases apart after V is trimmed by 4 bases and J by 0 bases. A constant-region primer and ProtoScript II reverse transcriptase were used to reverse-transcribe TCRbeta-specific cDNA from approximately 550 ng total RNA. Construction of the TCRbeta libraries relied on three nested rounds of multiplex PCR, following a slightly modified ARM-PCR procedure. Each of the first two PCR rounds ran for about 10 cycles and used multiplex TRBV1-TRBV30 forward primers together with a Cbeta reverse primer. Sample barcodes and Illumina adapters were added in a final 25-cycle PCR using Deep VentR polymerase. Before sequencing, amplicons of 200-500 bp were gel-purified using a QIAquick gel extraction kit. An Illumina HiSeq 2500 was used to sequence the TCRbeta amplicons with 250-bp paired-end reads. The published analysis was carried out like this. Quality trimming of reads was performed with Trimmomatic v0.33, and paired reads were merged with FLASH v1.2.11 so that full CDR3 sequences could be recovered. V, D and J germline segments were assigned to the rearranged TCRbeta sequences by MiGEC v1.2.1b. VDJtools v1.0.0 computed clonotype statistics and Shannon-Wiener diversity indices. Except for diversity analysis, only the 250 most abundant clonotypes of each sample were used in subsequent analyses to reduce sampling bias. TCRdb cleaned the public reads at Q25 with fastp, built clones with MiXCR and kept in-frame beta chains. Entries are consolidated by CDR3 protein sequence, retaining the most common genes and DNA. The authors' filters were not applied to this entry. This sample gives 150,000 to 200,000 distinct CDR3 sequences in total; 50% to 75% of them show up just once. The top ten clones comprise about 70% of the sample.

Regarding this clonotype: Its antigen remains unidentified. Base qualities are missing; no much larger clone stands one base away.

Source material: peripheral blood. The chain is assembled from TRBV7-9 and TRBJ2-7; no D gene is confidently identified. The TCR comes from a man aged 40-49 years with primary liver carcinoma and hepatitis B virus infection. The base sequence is TGTGCCAGCAGCTCTGAGCCCTCCTACGAGCAGTACTTC. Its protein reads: CASSSEPSYEQYF.